A single sample gave rise to the 30 T cell receptor beta chains below, sequenced in a study of T cells in Graves' hyperthyroidism and ophthalmopathy. Amplification of TCR beta CDR3 regions used RNA as the template. HTBI primers were employed in a first-round RT-PCR of the TCR CDR3. MiXCR, applied by TCRdb to the multiplex PCR reads, yields one record per CDR3 protein. The table has fewer than 650,000 distinct CDR3 sequences, approximately 15% seen once. Sequencing was performed on blood. Every receptor here comes from a woman younger than 35 with Graves' ophthalmopathy.

This clonotype was recorded many times. The genes are TRBV10-3 and TRBJ1-5; D is uncertain. CDR3 size: 12 residues. V lost 4 bases to trimming and J lost 4 bases, with 5 bases between them. CDR1 and CDR2 from the germline V gene are ENHRY and SYGVKD. CDR3: CAISVGNQPQHF. Here the CDR3 DNA reads TGTGCCATCAGTGTGGGGAATCAGCCCCAGCATTTT.

This clonotype was detected a few times. The chain carries TRBV24-1 and TRBJ1-5; 10 bases agree with TRBD1. V trimming: 5 bases; J trimming: 1 base; junction bases outside the gene matches: 4. This CDR3 has 16 amino acids. CDR1 is KGHDR, CDR2 SFDVKD, per germline. CDR3 bases: TGTGCCACCAGTGGCAAGGGACAGGGGAGCAATCAGCCCCAGCATTTT. Protein sequence: CATSGKGQGSNQPQHF.

The chain employs TRBV20-1 and TRBJ1-4; D perhaps matches TRBD1 (6 bases). Looked up from germline, CDR1 is DFQATT and CDR2 is SNEGSKA (reference sequence). This CDR3 is 14 amino acids long. For the CDR3, the DNA is TGCAGGCGATTTCCGGGACATATAAGTGAAAAACTGTTTTTT. Translation gives CRRFPGHISEKLFF.

Ten or more counts support this clonotype. The chain employs TRBV27 and TRBJ1-5, with a weak D call TRBD1 (5 bases). The CDR3 has 14 residues. Trimming shortened V by 6 bases and J by 7 bases, and 16 bases separated the two germline ends. Germline V CDR1 and CDR2: MNHEY, SMNVEV (reference sequence). CDR3 region: CASSERGVSQPQHF. The CDR3 DNA follows: TGTGCCAGCAGCGAGAGGGGTGTAAGCCAGCCCCAGCATTTT.

V usage is TRBV19 and J usage is TRBJ1-5, with 9 positions matching TRBD1. The junction had 8 bases not matched to a gene; V was cut back by 5 bases and J by 6 bases. Germline V gene lookup returns CDR1 LNHDA and CDR2 SQIVND (reference sequence). The CDR3 runs 15 residues. CDR3 DNA: TGTGCCAGTAGTGTTACCGGGACAGGGACTCAGCCCCAGCATTTT. Translating gives CASSVTGTGTQPQHF.

This clonotype appeared many times. This chain joins TRBV6-1 and TRBJ2-1; no firm D call. V was shortened by 7 bases and J by 4 bases, with 17 bases between the two germline ends. CDR3 length equals 15 residues. Looked up from germline, CDR1 is MNHNS and CDR2 is SASEGT. This CDR3 reads CASTTGDSSYNEQFF. The CDR3 coding sequence is TGTGCCAGCACCACCGGAGACTCCTCTTACAATGAGCAGTTCTTC.

There are many counts of this clonotype. The chain employs TRBV12-3 or TRBV12-4 and TRBJ1-1; D ambiguous. This CDR3 comprises 12 residues. V gave up 7 bases and J gave up 8 bases, with 14 bases separating them. In nucleotides, the CDR3 is TGTGCCAGCACCCTCTCACGGGGAGAAGCTTTCTTT. Residues: CASTLSRGEAFF.

This clonotype showed up many times. V is TRBV7-2 and J is TRBJ2-2, with D tentatively TRBD2 (5 bases). CDR3 length: 14 residues. Trimming removed 0 bases from V and 6 bases from J, with 8 bases in between. Germline CDR1 and CDR2: SGHTA and FQGNSA. The CDR3 nucleotides read TGTGCCAGCAGCTTAGCAGGAGCGGCCGGGGAGCTGTTTTTT. The encoded protein is CASSLAGAAGELFF.

This clonotype has at least ten counts. The rearrangement joins TRBV7-2 to TRBJ2-7; 9 nucleotides line up with TRBD2. Germline values: CDR1 SGHTA, CDR2 FQGNSA. The length of the CDR3 is 17 residues. Trimming cost V 5 bases and J 6 bases; bases outside gene matches: 17. The CDR3 nucleotides are TGTGCCAGCAGCCCGAAACGAACGCGACTAGCGGTTGGCGAGCAGTACTTC. Its translation: CASSPKRTRLAVGEQYF.

This clonotype was seen many times. The chain has TRBV7-9 and TRBJ2-7; D assignment may be TRBD1 or TRBD2 (5 bases each). Trimming pared 1 base from V and 0 bases from J, leaving 13 bases between. The CDR3 contains 16 residues. CDR1 and CDR2 from the germline V gene are SEHNR and FQNEAQ (reference sequence). CDR3 in amino acids: CASSLVATAVSYEQYF. DNA for the CDR3: TGTGCCAGCAGCTTAGTGGCGACAGCGGTCTCCTACGAGCAGTACTTC.

The sample holds a few counts of this clonotype. The V call is TRBV18, the J call TRBJ1-1; D is unresolved. This CDR3 is built from 14 residues. V lost 3 bases to trimming and J lost 5 bases, with 13 bases between them. Germline V lookup: CDR1 KGHSH, CDR2 LQKENI. Here the CDR3 reads CASSPSEKQTEAFF. The CDR3 nucleotides are TGTGCCAGCTCACCTTCGGAGAAACAGACTGAAGCTTTCTTT.

This clonotype was detected only a few times. The J gene is TRBJ2-7, the V gene TRBV19; a possible D gene is TRBD2 (5 bases). Germline CDR1 and CDR2: LNHDA and SQIVND (reference sequence). The CDR3 is 15 residues long. V was pared by 3 bases and J by 2 bases, with 14 bases between. Here the CDR3 DNA reads TGTGCCAGTAGTATCTCGGTGGGAGTAGCCTACGAGCAGTACTTC. Translation: CASSISVGVAYEQYF.

This clonotype was seen at least ten times. The chain recombines TRBV29-1 with TRBJ2-3, with 12 bases matching TRBD1. The CDR3 consists of 16 residues. Losses at the gene ends were 3 bases for V and 2 bases for J; bases not matched to a gene: 6. Germline V gene data show CDR1 as SQVTM and CDR2 as ANQGSEA. The CDR3 DNA follows: TGCAGCGTTGAGGGGGACAGGGGGCGTATCACAGATACGCAGTATTTT. Translating it yields CSVEGDRGRITDTQYF.

The chain recombines TRBV6-2 or TRBV6-3 with TRBJ2-7; D tentatively fits TRBD1 or TRBD2 (5 bases each). V was pared by 5 bases and J by 3 bases, with 23 bases between. This CDR3 has 17 amino acids. Germline CDR1 is MNHEY and CDR2 is SVGEGT. Here the CDR3 DNA reads TGTGCCAGCAGTCCGATGGGACGGTGGAGTCCTCTCTACGAGCAGTACTTC. It specifies CASSPMGRWSPLYEQYF.

There are a few counts of this clonotype. V usage is TRBV19 and J usage is TRBJ2-5; D is perhaps TRBD1 (6 bases). Germline V gene lookup returns CDR1 LNHDA and CDR2 SQIVND (reference sequence). Trimming removed 3 bases from V and 1 base from J, with 15 bases in between. This CDR3 spans 16 amino acids. The CDR3 spells CASSISSRGPQETQYF. The CDR3 nucleotides read TGTGCCAGTAGTATTTCTTCCAGGGGCCCCCAAGAGACCCAGTACTTC.

The sample holds many counts of this clonotype. The V and J genes are TRBV28 and TRBJ2-7, with 8 bases matching TRBD2. The CDR3 has 11 residues. The germline CDR1 and CDR2 sequences are MDHEN and SYDVKM. V trimming: 7 bases; J trimming: 6 bases; junction bases outside the gene matches: 2. CDR3 loop: CASTGGGEQYF. The DNA of the CDR3 is TGTGCCAGCACCGGGGGGGGCGAGCAGTACTTC.

The V call is TRBV2, the J call TRBJ2-7; the match to TRBD1 covers 10 bases. The V gene end was trimmed by 4 bases and the J gene end by 8 bases; junction bases not matched to a gene: 5. The CDR3 runs 13 residues. Germline V gene lookup returns CDR1 SNHLY and CDR2 FYNNEI. CDR3 DNA sequence: TGTGCCAGCAGTGCGACAGGGGGCGCGAAGCAGTACTTC. This encodes CASSATGGAKQYF.

This clonotype was seen ten or more times. The J gene is TRBJ1-2, the V gene TRBV7-2, with 7 positions matching TRBD1. The CDR3 is 15 amino acids. V shed 4 bases, J shed 8 bases, and the junction held 13 bases outside the gene matches. The germline V gene has CDR1 SGHTA and CDR2 FQGNSA. The CDR3 protein is CASSSWAETGHGYTF. The CDR3, as DNA: TGTGCCAGCAGCTCGTGGGCGGAGACAGGGCACGGCTACACCTTC.

The sample holds many counts of this clonotype. V and J are TRBV7-9 and TRBJ1-6; 9 bases fit TRBD1. The V and J ends lost 4 bases and 1 base, in that order; junction bases with no gene match: 2. The CDR3 has 16 amino acids. Germline values: CDR1 SEHNR, CDR2 FQNEAQ (reference sequence). Here the CDR3 reads CASSSTGGSYNSPLHF. DNA of the CDR3: TGTGCCAGCAGCTCGACAGGGGGATCCTATAATTCACCCCTCCACTTT.

This clonotype was counted at least ten times. The V call is TRBV6-1, the J call TRBJ1-2, with D maybe TRBD1 (5 bases). V was shortened by 7 bases and J by 4 bases, with 19 bases between the two germline ends. This CDR3 has 15 amino acids. CDR1 MNHNS and CDR2 SASEGT come from the germline V gene. CDR3 loop: CASTHPPWGRYGYTF. The DNA of the CDR3 is TGTGCCAGCACCCACCCCCCCTGGGGACGCTATGGCTACACCTTC.

This chain joins TRBV5-4 and TRBJ2-7, with 9 bases matching TRBD1. The V gene end was trimmed by 4 bases and the J gene end by 0 bases; junction bases not matched to a gene: 5. This CDR3 is built from 15 residues. CDR1 SGHNT and CDR2 YYREEE come from the germline V gene (reference sequence). CDR3 protein: CASSMGQGFSYEQYF. The DNA for the CDR3 is TGTGCCAGCAGCATGGGACAGGGCTTCTCCTACGAGCAGTACTTC.

This clonotype was detected many times. The V call is TRBV19, the J call TRBJ1-1; D may be TRBD1 (5 bases). This CDR3 has 15 residues. Germline V gene data show CDR1 as LNHDA and CDR2 as SQIVND (reference sequence). Between the trimmed V and J ends, which lost 0 bases and 0 bases, there was a span of 8 bases. The CDR3 sequence is CASSIETAMNTEAFF. The CDR3 coding sequence is TGTGCCAGTAGTATAGAGACAGCGATGAACACTGAAGCTTTCTTT.

This clonotype was recorded many times. The chain carries TRBV7-9 and TRBJ2-7, with D maybe TRBD1 (7 bases). CDR1 is SEHNR, CDR2 FQNEAQ, per germline (reference sequence). This CDR3 contains 15 residues. The V gene lost 2 bases and the J gene lost 6 bases, with 17 bases spanning the gap. The CDR3 bases are TGTGCCAGCAGCTTAATATGGGGGGCAGGGGGCGAGCAGTACTTC. This translates into CASSLIWGAGGEQYF.

This clonotype was detected many times. The chain recombines TRBV11-1 with TRBJ2-1; 7 nucleotides align to TRBD2. The V gene's germline CDR1 is SGHAT and CDR2 FQDESV (reference sequence). This CDR3 is 17 amino acids long. V dropped 1 base and J dropped 1; count of bases not matched to a gene: 7. CDR3: CASSLDSTSRSYNEQFF. The CDR3 DNA is TGTGCCAGCAGCTTAGATTCGACTAGCAGGTCCTACAATGAGCAGTTCTTC.

At least ten counts were recorded for this clonotype. This chain joins TRBV6-1 and TRBJ1-2; D unresolved. The CDR3 has 16 residues. With 6 bases removed from V and 11 bases from J, the gap between germline ends came to 28 bases. CDR1 is MNHNS and CDR2 is SASEGT in the germline V gene. The DNA of the CDR3 is TGTGCCAGCAGGAATGGGGTCAGGACTCGCCCGGGCTTGTACACCTTC. Residues: CASRNGVRTRPGLYTF.

At least ten counts were recorded for this clonotype. The chain couples TRBV20-1 to TRBJ2-1, with D perhaps TRBD2 (6 bases). Trimming removed 0 bases from V and 4 bases from J, with 13 bases in between. Per germline, CDR1 DFQATT and CDR2 SNEGSKA (reference sequence). This CDR3 contains 15 residues. The CDR3 DNA is TGCAGTGCTAGAGATCTTGCGGCGGGGTACAATGAGCAGTTCTTC. As protein: CSARDLAAGYNEQFF.

Ten or more counts support this clonotype. This rearrangement joins TRBV7-2 to TRBJ1-3, with 7 bases identical to TRBD1. The CDR3 runs to 14 residues. Trimming cost V 5 bases and J 9 bases; bases outside gene matches: 10. Germline CDR1 SGHTA, CDR2 FQGNSA. The CDR3 region is CASSPRQGRATIYF. The CDR3 bases are TGTGCCAGCAGCCCAAGACAGGGAAGGGCCACCATATATTTT.

This clonotype occurred many times. The CDR3 loop is CASSERTGRGIAKNIQYF. The CDR3 DNA sequence: TGTGCCAGCAGTGAACGAACCGGGAGGGGAATAGCCAAAAACATTCAGTACTTC. The chain couples TRBV6-1 to TRBJ2-4, with 8 bases fitting TRBD2. Germline loops: CDR1 MNHNS, CDR2 SASEGT. V lost 2 bases, J lost 0 bases, and 9 bases stayed unmatched. The CDR3 extends over 18 amino acids.

This sequence joins TRBV3-1 and TRBJ1-3; D is uncertain. Germline V CDR1 and CDR2: LGHDT, YNNKEL (reference sequence). The CDR3 is 16 amino acids. V lost 1 base and J 0 bases, leaving 10 bases between the germline ends. Here the CDR3 reads CASSQGLTLSGNTIYF. The CDR3 DNA reads TGTGCCAGCAGCCAAGGGCTCACACTCTCTGGAAACACCATATATTTT.

Many counts were recorded for this clonotype. The chain has TRBV7-8 and TRBJ2-5; the D call may be TRBD1 or TRBD2 (6 bases each). V lost 0 bases and J lost 2, with 13 bases in between. Germline loops: CDR1 SGHVS, CDR2 FQNEAQ. The CDR3 length is 16 residues. This CDR3 reads CASSLAAEGQQETQYF. In DNA, the CDR3 is TGTGCCAGCAGCTTAGCGGCGGAGGGACAACAAGAGACCCAGTACTTC.